The 13 T cell receptor beta chains below were found in one sample sequenced in a study of response to subunit inactivated influenza vaccine. Via MiXCR, TCRdb re-called the RT-PCR reads, giving one row per CDR3 protein. The sample yields 550,000 to 800,000 distinct CDR3 sequences, about 15% seen once. The source was PBMCs from blood, collected approximately 15 days before vaccination. The source is a man over 45 who received an inactivated influenza vaccine.

In this sample, this clonotype turned up many times. This chain connects TRBV5-1 to TRBJ1-2, with a possible D match to TRBD1 (6 bases). CDR3 length: 12 amino acids. With 4 bases removed from V and 13 bases from J, the gap between germline ends came to 17 bases. Germline CDR1 SGHRS, CDR2 YFSETQ. CDR3 loop: CASSHEGVRGTF. The CDR3 region has the DNA TGCGCCAGCAGCCATGAGGGGGTGCGCGGCACCTTC.

J is TRBJ2-1 and V is TRBV6-5; 9 bases agree with TRBD1. Germline loops: CDR1 MNHEY, CDR2 SVGAGI. CDR3 length: 17 residues. With 2 bases clipped from V and 7 bases from J, the junction kept 12 bases outside the gene matches. The DNA for the CDR3 is TGTGCCAGCAGTTACGTAACGCGGGACAGGGTTCGGAATGAGCAGTTCTTC. It yields the protein CASSYVTRDRVRNEQFF.

The CDR3 is CATQAGASNEQFF. The CDR3 DNA follows: TGTGCCACCCAAGCGGGGGCCTCCAATGAGCAGTTCTTC. The V and J genes are TRBV12-3 or TRBV12-4 and TRBJ2-1; 8 positions match TRBD2. The CDR3 has 13 amino acids. Trimming cost V 10 bases and J 6 bases; bases outside gene matches: 8.

This clonotype appeared a few times. This chain links TRBV7-9 with TRBJ2-7; perhaps TRBD2 as D (5 bases). Germline loops: CDR1 SEHNR, CDR2 FQNEAQ (reference sequence). The V and J ends lost 0 bases and 0 bases respectively, with 12 bases between them. The CDR3 is 16 amino acids. Written as DNA, the CDR3 is TGTGCCAGCAGCTTAGCCGAGGGCCCTAGCTCCTACGAGCAGTACTTC. This gives the protein CASSLAEGPSSYEQYF.

In its sample, this clonotype was seen many times. CDR3 residues: CASSLAGYAVNTEAFF. The CDR3 DNA sequence: TGTGCCAGCAGTTTGGCGGGGTACGCGGTGAACACTGAAGCTTTCTTT. The V and J genes are TRBV27 and TRBJ1-1; D gene ambiguous. There are 16 residues in the CDR3. The V gene lost 3 bases and the J gene lost 0 bases, with 14 bases spanning the gap. Germline CDR1 reads MNHEY; CDR2 reads SMNVEV (reference sequence).

This clonotype showed up many times. The chain recombines TRBV4-3 with TRBJ1-2; maybe TRBD1 (6 bases). The V end was cut by 0 bases, the J end by 4 bases, with 12 bases between. Germline CDR1 is LGHNA and CDR2 is YSLEER. The CDR3 sequence is 15 residues long. The CDR3 DNA sequence: TGCGCCAGCAGCCAAGATACACAGGGAGCCTATGGCTACACCTTC. This codes for CASSQDTQGAYGYTF.

This chain uses TRBV27 with TRBJ2-7; D perhaps matches TRBD1 (6 bases). This CDR3 region has 15 residues. The ends were cut back, 4 bases at V and 0 bases at J, with 13 bases in the middle. Germline CDR1 is MNHEY and CDR2 is SMNVEV (reference sequence). The DNA of the CDR3 is TGTGCCAGCAGTTCGACAGGACCGATCTCCTACGAGCAGTACTTC. It yields the protein CASSSTGPISYEQYF.

A few counts support this clonotype. The chain employs TRBV20-1 and TRBJ2-1; D is undetermined. Between the trimmed V and J ends, which lost 0 bases and 3 bases, there was a span of 12 bases. Germline V gene sequence: CDR1 DFQATT, CDR2 SNEGSKA (reference sequence). The CDR3 loop spans 15 amino acids. The CDR3 is CSARDLSVDYNEQFF. The CDR3 bases are TGCAGTGCTAGAGATCTTAGTGTGGACTACAATGAGCAGTTCTTC.

The chain joins TRBV25-1 to TRBJ2-5; the D call may be TRBD1 or TRBD2 (5 bases each). Germline CDR1 and CDR2: MGHDK and SYGVNS. The V and J ends lost 2 bases and 2 bases respectively, with 15 bases between them. The CDR3 consists of 16 residues. The CDR3 reads CASSETKGRSQETQYF. The CDR3, as DNA: TGTGCCAGCAGTGAAACGAAGGGACGGAGTCAAGAGACCCAGTACTTC.

This clonotype has only a few counts. This chain connects TRBV10-3 to TRBJ2-3; 10 positions match TRBD2. The CDR3 totals 14 residues. With V trimmed by 10 bases and J by 2 bases, 6 bases remained unmatched. Germline V lookup: CDR1 ENHRY, CDR2 SYGVKD. The CDR3 DNA reads TGTGCCACCAGAGCGGGGGGGCCCACAGATACGCAGTATTTT. Translating gives CATRAGGPTDTQYF.

The J gene is TRBJ2-7, the V gene TRBV6-2 or TRBV6-3; tentative D call: TRBD1 (5 bases). The CDR3 contains 13 residues. Germline lookup yields CDR1 MNHEY and CDR2 SVGEGT. Deletions cut 7 bases from V and 2 bases from J, with 12 bases between. The CDR3 nucleotides are TGTGCCAGCACCGACAGAAACCCCTACGAGCAGTACTTC. Its translation: CASTDRNPYEQYF.

This clonotype was seen many times. CDR3 protein: CASSTRGTYNEQFF. The CDR3 nucleotides read TGCGCCAGCAGCACCCGGGGTACCTACAATGAGCAGTTCTTC. This chain uses TRBV5-1 with TRBJ2-1; TRBD2 might be the D (5 bases). Germline assignment: CDR1 SGHRS and CDR2 YFSETQ. V lost 4 bases, J lost 2 bases, and 10 bases lay in between. The CDR3 has 14 amino acids.

The sample holds many counts of this clonotype. The J gene is TRBJ2-5, the V gene TRBV20-1; tentative D call: TRBD2 (6 bases). CDR1 and CDR2 from the germline V gene are DFQATT and SNEGSKA (reference sequence). CDR3 size: 15 residues. V lost 1 base and J lost 5, with 17 bases in between. CDR3 bases: TGCAGTGCTAGAGGGCTTCCCGGGAGAGGCGAGACCCAGTACTTC. This translates into CSARGLPGRGETQYF.